The 5 T cell receptor beta chains below all came from one sample that was sequenced in a study of identifying expanded T cells in peripheral blood. Clones were sequenced by immunoSEQ multiplex PCR, and TCRdb holds only the in-frame ones, with some missing. The sample includes about 100,000 clones, approximately 88% seen only once; the top ten take approximately 14%. Sequenced material: blood. The receptors shown here come from a person aged 18 to 75 in good health.

The rearrangement joins TRBV4-1 to TRBJ1-5, with D possibly being TRBD1 (6 bases). The germline V and J ends were trimmed by 2 bases and 3 bases, with 14 bases remaining between them. Germline V gene lookup returns CDR1 MGHRA and CDR2 YSYEKL. CDR3 length: 16 residues. CDR3 loop: CASSQNPGTYNQPQHF. DNA of the CDR3: TGCGCCAGCAGCCAAAACCCGGGGACATACAATCAGCCCCAGCATTTT.

This clone was counted a few times. This chain joins TRBV2 and TRBJ1-2, with unresolved D. The CDR3 runs 13 residues. Germline V CDR1 and CDR2: SNHLY, FYNNEI. V lost 4 bases and J lost 8, with 14 bases in between. The CDR3 region has the DNA TGTGCCAGCAGTGGCCTAAGGGAGGTCGGCTACACCTTC. It specifies CASSGLREVGYTF. The full variable domain, its missing parts supplied by reference TRBV2 and TRBJ1-2, is EPEVTQTPSHQVTQMGQEVILRCVPISNHLYFYWYRQILGQKVEFLVSFYNNEISEKSEIFDDQFSVERPDGSNFTLKIRSTKLEDSAMYFCASSGLREVGYTFGSGTRLTVV.

This clone was counted a few times. This rearrangement joins TRBV10-3 to TRBJ1-5; D gene ambiguous. Germline lookup yields CDR1 ENHRY and CDR2 SYGVKD. Trimming shortened V by 4 bases and J by 4 bases, and 8 bases separated the two germline ends. The CDR3 covers 13 residues. The CDR3: CAISGVGNQPQHF. The CDR3 DNA is TGTGCCATCAGTGGGGTAGGGAATCAGCCCCAGCATTTT.

This clone was counted only a few times. The gene calls are TRBV28 and TRBJ1-3; D unresolved. This CDR3 is built from 14 residues. The germline CDR1 and CDR2 sequences are MDHEN and SYDVKM. The V gene lost 3 bases and the J gene lost 1 base, with 7 bases spanning the gap. The CDR3 DNA is TGTGCCAGCAGTTTGGAGCAGTCTGGAAACACCATATATTTT. This codes for CASSLEQSGNTIYF.

The rearrangement joins TRBV5-6 to TRBJ1-5; D is undetermined. The ends were cut back, 2 bases at V and 3 bases at J, with 9 bases in the middle. The CDR3 is 14 amino acids. Germline V gene data show CDR1 as SGHDT and CDR2 as YYEEEE. Here the CDR3 reads CASSFRRHNQPQHF. The CDR3 DNA reads as TGTGCCAGCAGCTTTCGCAGGCACAATCAGCCCCAGCATTTT.